The T cell receptor beta chain under discussion was sequenced for a study of regulatory T cells in long-lasting Graves disease. Time point specified: persistent/refractory GD, antithyroid drugs over 5 years with positive TRAb. PBMC-derived RNA was used for the TCR library. In each case, Graves' disease was diagnosed per American Thyroid Association guidelines. The authors drew patients from an endocrinology department in Xi'an, China. The germline V gene has CDR1 MGHRA and CDR2 YSYEKL. J lost 7 bases, V lost 0 bases, and 10 bases had no gene match. The CDR3 extends over 16 amino acids. Study-wide findings and caveats: With persistent disease, TRBV28, TRBJ1-2 and TRBJ2-5 were the favored segments.

A word on this clonotype: Its antigen is unknown.

Arm-PCR of CDR3 regions and iRepertoire HTBI primers were the basis on which TCR beta libraries were built. TCRdb independently ran MiXCR on the multiplex PCR reads; one entry per CDR3 protein. The sample consists of 310,000 or so distinct CDR3 sequences, around 20% of them appearing once. The chain has TRBV4-1 and TRBJ2-7; 9 positions agree with TRBD2. The starting material was peripheral blood mononuclear cells (PBMCs), obtained when the disease was refractory, from a patient treated with antithyroid drugs. This clonotype was sampled from a female donor with Graves disease. The CDR3 loop reads CASSQERRGGVYEQYF. CDR3 nucleotides: TGCGCCAGCAGCCAAGAACGGCGCGGGGGGGTTTATGAGCAGTACTTC.